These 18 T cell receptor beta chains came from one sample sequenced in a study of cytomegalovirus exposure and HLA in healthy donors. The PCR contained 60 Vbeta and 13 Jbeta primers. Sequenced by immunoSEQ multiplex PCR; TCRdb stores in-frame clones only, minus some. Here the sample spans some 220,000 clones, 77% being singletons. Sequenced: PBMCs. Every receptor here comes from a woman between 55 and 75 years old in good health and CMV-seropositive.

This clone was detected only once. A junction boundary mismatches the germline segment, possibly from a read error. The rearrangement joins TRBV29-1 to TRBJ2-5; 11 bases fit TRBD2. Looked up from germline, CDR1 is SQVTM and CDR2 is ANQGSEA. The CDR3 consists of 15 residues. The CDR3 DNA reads TGCAGCGTCGGATCTAGCGGGGGGAACCAAGAGGCCCAGTACTTC. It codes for CSVGSSGGNQEAQYF.

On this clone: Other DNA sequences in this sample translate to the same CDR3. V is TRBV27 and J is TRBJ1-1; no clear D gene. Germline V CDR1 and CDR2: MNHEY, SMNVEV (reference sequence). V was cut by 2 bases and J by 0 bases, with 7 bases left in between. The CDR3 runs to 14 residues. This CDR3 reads CASSLRGMNTEAFF. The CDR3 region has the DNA TGTGCCAGCAGTTTACGCGGGATGAACACTGAAGCTTTCTTT.

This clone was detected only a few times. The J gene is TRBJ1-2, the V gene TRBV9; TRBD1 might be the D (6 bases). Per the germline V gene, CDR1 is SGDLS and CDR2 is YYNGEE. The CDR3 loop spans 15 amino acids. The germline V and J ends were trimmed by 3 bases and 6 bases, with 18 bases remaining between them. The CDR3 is CASSAYRDKRDGYTF. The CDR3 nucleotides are TGTGCCAGCAGCGCTTACCGGGACAAAAGGGATGGCTACACCTTC.

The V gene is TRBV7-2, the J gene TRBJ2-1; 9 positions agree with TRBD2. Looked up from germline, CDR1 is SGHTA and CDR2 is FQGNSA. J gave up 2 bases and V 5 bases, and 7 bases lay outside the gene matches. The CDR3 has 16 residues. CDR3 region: CASSPPGGGAYNEQFF. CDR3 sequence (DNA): TGTGCCAGCAGCCCCCCCGGCGGGGGGGCCTACAATGAGCAGTTCTTC.

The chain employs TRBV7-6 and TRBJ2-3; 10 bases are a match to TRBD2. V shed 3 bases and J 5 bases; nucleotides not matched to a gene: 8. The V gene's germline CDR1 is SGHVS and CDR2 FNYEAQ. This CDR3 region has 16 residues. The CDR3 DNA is TGTGCCAGCAGCTTCTCAGCGGGGGGGTTTGGAGATACGCAGTATTTT. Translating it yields CASSFSAGGFGDTQYF.

CDR3 sequence reads: CASRSTWWEGRTDTQYF. The CDR3 DNA sequence: TGTGCCAGCCGATCGACGTGGTGGGAGGGCCGCACAGATACGCAGTATTTT. This sequence joins TRBV7-8 and TRBJ2-3; the match to TRBD2 covers 7 bases. The junction had 15 bases not matched to a gene; V was cut back by 8 bases and J by 1 base. This CDR3 spans 17 amino acids. CDR1 is SGHVS and CDR2 is FQNEAQ in the germline V gene.

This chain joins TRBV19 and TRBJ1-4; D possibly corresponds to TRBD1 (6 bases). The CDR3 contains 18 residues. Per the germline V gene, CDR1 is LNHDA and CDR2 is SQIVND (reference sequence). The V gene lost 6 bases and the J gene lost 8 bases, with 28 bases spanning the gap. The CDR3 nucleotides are TGTGCCAGTAGCTATGGCCAGGGGAGAAGTGTATTGAGAGAAAAACTGTTTTTT. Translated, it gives CASSYGQGRSVLREKLFF.

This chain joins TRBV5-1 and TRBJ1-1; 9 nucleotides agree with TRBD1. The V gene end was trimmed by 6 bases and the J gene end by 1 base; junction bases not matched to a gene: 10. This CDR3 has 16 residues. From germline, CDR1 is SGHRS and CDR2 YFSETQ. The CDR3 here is CASNPGGTGTNTEAFF. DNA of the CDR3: TGCGCCAGCAATCCAGGAGGGACAGGGACGAACACTGAAGCTTTCTTT. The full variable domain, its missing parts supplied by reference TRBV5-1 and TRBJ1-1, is KAGVTQTPRYLIKTRGQQVTLSCSPISGHRSVSWYQQTPGQGLQFLFEYFSETQRNKGNFPGRFSGRQFSNSRSEMNVSTLELGDSALYLCASNPGGTGTNTEAFFGQGTRLTVV.

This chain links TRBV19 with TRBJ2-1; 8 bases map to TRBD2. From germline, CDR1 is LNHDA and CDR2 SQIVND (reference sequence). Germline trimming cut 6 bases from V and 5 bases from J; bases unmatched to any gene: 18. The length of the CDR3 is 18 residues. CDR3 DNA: TGTGCCAGTAGAAAATCAACCGCCGGGACTAGAATAAACAATGAGCAGTTCTTC. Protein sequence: CASRKSTAGTRINNEQFF.

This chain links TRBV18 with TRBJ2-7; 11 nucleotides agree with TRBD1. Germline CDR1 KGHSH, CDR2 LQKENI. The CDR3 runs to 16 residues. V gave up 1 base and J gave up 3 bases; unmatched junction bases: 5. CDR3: CASSPRPGTGGYEQYF. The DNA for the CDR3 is TGTGCCAGCTCACCACGACCCGGGACAGGGGGCTACGAGCAGTACTTC.

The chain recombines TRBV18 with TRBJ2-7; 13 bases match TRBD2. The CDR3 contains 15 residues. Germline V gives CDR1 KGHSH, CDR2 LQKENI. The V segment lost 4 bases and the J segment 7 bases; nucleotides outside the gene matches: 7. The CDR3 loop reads CASSRGLAGEGEQYF. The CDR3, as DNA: TGTGCCAGCTCACGAGGACTAGCGGGAGAAGGAGAGCAGTACTTC.

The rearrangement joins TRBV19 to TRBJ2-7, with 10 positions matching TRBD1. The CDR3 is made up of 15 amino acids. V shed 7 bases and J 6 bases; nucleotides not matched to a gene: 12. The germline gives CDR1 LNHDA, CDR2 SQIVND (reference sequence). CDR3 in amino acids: CASNQRQGASGEQYF. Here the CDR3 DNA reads TGTGCCAGTAACCAAAGACAGGGGGCAAGCGGCGAGCAGTACTTC.

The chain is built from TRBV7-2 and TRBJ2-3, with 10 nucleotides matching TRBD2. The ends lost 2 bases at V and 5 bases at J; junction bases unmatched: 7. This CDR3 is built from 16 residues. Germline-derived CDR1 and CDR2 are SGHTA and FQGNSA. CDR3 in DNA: TGTGCCAGCAGCTTAAACAGCGGGAGGGTTGGAGATACGCAGTATTTT. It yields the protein CASSLNSGRVGDTQYF.

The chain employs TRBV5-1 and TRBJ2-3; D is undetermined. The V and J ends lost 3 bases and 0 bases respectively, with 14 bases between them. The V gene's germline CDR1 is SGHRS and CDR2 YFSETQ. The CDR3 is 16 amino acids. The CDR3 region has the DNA TGCGCCAGCAGCTCCGGTAGTGATTCTAGCACAGATACGCAGTATTTT. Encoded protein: CASSSGSDSSTDTQYF.

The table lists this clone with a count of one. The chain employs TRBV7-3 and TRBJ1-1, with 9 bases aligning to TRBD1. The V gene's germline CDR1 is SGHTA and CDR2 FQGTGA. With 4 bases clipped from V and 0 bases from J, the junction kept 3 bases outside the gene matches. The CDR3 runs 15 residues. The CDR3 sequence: CASSSTGGLNTEAFF. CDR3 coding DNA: TGTGCCAGCAGCTCGACAGGGGGTCTGAACACTGAAGCTTTCTTT.

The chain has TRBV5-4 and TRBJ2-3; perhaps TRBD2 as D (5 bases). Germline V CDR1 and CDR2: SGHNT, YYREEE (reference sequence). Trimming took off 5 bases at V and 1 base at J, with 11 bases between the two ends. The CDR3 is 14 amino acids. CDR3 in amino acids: CASSPHGGTDTQYF. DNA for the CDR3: TGTGCCAGCAGTCCTCACGGGGGCACAGATACGCAGTATTTT.

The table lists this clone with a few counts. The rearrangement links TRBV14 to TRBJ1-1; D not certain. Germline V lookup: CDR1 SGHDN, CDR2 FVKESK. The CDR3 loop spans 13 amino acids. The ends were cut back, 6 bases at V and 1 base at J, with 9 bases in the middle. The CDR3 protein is CASSLQQNTEAFF. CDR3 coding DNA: TGTGCCAGCAGTCTACAGCAGAACACTGAAGCTTTCTTT. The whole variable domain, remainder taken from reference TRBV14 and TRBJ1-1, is EAGVTQFPSHSVIEKGQTVTLRCDPISGHDNLYWYRRVMGKEIKFLLHFVKESKQDESGMPNNRFLAERTGGTYSTLKVQPAELEDSGVYFCASSLQQNTEAFFGQGTRLTVV.

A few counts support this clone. The CDR3 here is CASSESQVYGYTF. The DNA for the CDR3 is TGCGCCAGCAGTGAGTCACAGGTCTATGGCTACACCTTC. V usage is TRBV10-1 and J usage is TRBJ1-2; D possibly corresponds to TRBD1 (5 bases). This CDR3 is 13 amino acids long. Germline loops: CDR1 WNHNN, CDR2 SYGVQD (reference sequence). V lost 0 bases and J 4 bases, leaving 6 bases between the germline ends.